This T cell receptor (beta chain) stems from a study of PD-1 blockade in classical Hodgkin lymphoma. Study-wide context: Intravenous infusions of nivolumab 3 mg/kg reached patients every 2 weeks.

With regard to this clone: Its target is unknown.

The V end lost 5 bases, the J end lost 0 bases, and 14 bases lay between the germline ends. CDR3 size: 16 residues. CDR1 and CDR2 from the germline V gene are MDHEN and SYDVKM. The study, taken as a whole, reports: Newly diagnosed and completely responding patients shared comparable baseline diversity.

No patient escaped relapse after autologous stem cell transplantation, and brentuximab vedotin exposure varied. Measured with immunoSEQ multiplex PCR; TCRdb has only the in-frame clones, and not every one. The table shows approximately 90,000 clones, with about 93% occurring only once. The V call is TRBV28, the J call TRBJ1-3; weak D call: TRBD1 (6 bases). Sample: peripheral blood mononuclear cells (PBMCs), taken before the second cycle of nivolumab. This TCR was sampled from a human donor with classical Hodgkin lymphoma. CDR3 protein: CASSPPRGSSGNTIYF. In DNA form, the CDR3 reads TGTGCCAGCAGTCCCCCCAGGGGAAGCTCTGGAAACACCATATATTTT. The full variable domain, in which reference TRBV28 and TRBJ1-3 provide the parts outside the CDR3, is DVKVTQSSRYLVKRTGEKVFLECVQDMDHENMFWYRQDPGLGLRLIYFSYDVKMKEKGDIPEGYSVSREKKERFSLILESASTNQTSMYLCASSPPRGSSGNTIYFGEGSWLTVV.